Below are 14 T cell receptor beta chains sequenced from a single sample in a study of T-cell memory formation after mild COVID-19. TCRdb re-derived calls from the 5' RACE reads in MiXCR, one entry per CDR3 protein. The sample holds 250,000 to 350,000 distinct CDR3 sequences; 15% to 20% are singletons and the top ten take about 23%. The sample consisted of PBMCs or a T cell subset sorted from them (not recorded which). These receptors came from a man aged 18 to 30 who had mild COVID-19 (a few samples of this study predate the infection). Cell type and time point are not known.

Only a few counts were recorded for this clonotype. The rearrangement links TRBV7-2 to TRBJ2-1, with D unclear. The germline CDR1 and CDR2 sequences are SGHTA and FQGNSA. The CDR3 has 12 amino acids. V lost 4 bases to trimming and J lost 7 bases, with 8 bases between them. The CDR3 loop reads CASSSYNNEQFF. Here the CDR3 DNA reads TGTGCCAGCAGCTCTTACAATAATGAGCAGTTCTTC.

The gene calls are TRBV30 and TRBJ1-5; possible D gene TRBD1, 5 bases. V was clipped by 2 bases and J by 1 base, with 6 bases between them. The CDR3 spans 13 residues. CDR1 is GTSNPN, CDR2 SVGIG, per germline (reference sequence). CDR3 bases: TGTGCCTGGAGTCAGGGAAGCAATCAGCCCCAGCATTTT. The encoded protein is CAWSQGSNQPQHF.

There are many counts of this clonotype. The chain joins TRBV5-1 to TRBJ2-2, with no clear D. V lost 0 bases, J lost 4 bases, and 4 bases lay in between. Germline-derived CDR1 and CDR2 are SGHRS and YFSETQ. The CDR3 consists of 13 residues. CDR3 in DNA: TGCGCCAGCAGCTTGGACCCCACCGGGGAGCTGTTTTTT. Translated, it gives CASSLDPTGELFF.

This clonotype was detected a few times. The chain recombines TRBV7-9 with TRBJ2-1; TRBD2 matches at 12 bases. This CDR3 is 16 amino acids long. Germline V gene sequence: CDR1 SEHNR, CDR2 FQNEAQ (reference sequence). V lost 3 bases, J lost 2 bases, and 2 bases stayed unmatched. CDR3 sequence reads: CASSFASGGAYNEQFF. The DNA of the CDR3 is TGTGCCAGCAGCTTTGCTAGCGGGGGGGCCTACAATGAGCAGTTCTTC.

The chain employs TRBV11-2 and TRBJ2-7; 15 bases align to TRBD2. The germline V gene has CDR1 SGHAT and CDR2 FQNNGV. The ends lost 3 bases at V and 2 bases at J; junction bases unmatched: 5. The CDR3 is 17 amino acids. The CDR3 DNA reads TGTGCCAGCAGCTTTGGGACTAGCGGGGGGTCAACCTACGAGCAGTACTTC. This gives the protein CASSFGTSGGSTYEQYF.

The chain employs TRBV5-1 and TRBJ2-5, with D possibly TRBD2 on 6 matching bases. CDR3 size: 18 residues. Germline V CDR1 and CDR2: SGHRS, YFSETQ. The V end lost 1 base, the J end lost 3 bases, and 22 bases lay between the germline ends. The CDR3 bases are TGCGCCAGCAGCTTGAGGAGGGCCGAGACAGAGGGAAAAGAGACCCAGTACTTC. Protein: CASSLRRAETEGKETQYF.

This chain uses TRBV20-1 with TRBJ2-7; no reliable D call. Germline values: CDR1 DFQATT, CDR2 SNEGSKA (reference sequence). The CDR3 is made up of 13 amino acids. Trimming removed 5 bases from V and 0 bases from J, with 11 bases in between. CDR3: CSAYGPSSYEQYF. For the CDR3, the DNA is TGCAGTGCTTACGGACCCAGCTCCTACGAGCAGTACTTC.

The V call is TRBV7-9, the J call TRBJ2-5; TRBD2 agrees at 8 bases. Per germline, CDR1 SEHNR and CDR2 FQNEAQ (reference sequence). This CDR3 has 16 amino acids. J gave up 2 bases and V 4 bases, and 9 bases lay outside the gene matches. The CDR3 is CASSSGGGLSQETQYF. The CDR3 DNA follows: TGTGCCAGCAGCTCCGGGGGGGGACTATCTCAAGAGACCCAGTACTTC.

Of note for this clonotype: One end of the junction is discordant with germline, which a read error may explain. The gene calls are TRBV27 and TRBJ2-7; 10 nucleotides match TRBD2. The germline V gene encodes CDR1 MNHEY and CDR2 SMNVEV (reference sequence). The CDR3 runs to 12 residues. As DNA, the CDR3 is TGTGCCAGCAGCAGACTAGCGGGCGAGCATTACTTC. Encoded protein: CASSRLAGEHYF.

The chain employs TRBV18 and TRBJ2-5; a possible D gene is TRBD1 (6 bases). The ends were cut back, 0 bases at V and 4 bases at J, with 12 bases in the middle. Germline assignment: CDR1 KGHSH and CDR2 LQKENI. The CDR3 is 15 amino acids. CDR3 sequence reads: CASSPPNGQRETQYF. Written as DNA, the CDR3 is TGTGCCAGCTCACCACCGAATGGACAGAGAGAGACCCAGTACTTC.

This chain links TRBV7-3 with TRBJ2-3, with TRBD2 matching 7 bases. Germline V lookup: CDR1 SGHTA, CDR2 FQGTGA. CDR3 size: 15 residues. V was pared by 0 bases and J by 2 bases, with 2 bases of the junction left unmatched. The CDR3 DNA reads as TGTGCCAGCAGCTTAACCGGGGGGTTCACAGATACGCAGTATTTT. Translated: CASSLTGGFTDTQYF.

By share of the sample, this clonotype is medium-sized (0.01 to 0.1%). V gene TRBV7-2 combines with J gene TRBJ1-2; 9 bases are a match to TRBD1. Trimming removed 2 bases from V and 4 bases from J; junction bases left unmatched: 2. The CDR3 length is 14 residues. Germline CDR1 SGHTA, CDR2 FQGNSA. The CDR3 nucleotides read TGTGCCAGCAGCTTACCGACAGGGGGCTATGGCTACACCTTC. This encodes CASSLPTGGYGYTF.

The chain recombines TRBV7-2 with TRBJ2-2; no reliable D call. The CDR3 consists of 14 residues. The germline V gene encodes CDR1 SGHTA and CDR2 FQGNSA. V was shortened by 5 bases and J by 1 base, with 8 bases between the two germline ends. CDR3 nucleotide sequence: TGTGCCAGCAGCGGTTACAAGAACACCGGGGAGCTGTTTTTT. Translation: CASSGYKNTGELFF.

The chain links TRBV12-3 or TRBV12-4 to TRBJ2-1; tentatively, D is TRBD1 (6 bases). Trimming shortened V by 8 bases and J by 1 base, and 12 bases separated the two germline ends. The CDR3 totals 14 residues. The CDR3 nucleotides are TGTGCCAGCGGCCAACAGGGATCCTACAATGAGCAGTTCTTC. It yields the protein CASGQQGSYNEQFF.